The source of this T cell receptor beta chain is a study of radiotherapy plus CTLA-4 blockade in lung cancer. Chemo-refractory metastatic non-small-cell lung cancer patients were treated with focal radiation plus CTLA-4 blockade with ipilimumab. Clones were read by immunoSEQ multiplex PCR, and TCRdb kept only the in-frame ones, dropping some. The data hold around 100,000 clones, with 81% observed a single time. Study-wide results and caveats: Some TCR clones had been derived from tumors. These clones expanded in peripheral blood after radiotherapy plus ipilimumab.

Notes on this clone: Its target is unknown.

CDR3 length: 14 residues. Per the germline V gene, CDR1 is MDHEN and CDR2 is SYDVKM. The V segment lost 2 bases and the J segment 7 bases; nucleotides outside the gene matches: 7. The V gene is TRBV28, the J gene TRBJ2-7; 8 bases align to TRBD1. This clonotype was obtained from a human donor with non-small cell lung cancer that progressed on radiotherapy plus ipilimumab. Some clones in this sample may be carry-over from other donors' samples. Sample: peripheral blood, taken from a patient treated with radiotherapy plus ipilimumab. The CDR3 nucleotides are TGTGCCAGCAGTTTACAGGGGGCGGATGGGGAGCAGTACTTC. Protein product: CASSLQGADGEQYF.